One and the same sample provided the 28 T cell receptor beta chains below, sequenced in a study of OX40 agonist ivuxolimab in advanced cancers. Generated by immunoSEQ multiplex PCR, the TCRdb table keeps only in-frame clones and is missing some. Of around 80,000 clones in the sample, roughly 92% were seen once. The specimen comprised CD4+ or CD8+ T cells sorted from blood, sampled in a trial of the OX40 agonist ivuxolimab. Receptor source: an adult with an advanced solid tumor such as melanoma, head and neck, liver or kidney cancer.

The gene calls are TRBV5-4 and TRBJ2-7, with D hard to call. Germline V gene sequence: CDR1 SGHNT, CDR2 YYREEE (reference sequence). V was shortened by 0 bases and J by 2 bases, with 9 bases between the two germline ends. The CDR3 sequence is 14 residues long. CDR3 DNA: TGTGCCAGCAGCTTGGGCGGCAGTCCCTACGAGCAGTACTTC. Protein: CASSLGGSPYEQYF.

V usage is TRBV6-1 and J usage is TRBJ2-3; a possible D gene is TRBD2 (6 bases). Trimming left V 6 bases short and J 3 bases short, with 10 bases between. CDR3 length: 13 amino acids. The germline V gene encodes CDR1 MNHNS and CDR2 SASEGT. In nucleotides, the CDR3 is TGTGCCAGCAGCAACGGGGGAACAGATACGCAGTATTTT. This translates into CASSNGGTDTQYF.

The chain links TRBV19 to TRBJ2-7; D gene ambiguous. CDR1 LNHDA and CDR2 SQIVND come from the germline V gene (reference sequence). The germline V and J ends were trimmed by 1 base and 2 bases, with 9 bases remaining between them. The CDR3 extends over 14 amino acids. The CDR3 loop reads CASSIGVSTYEQYF. The CDR3 DNA reads as TGTGCCAGTAGTATAGGTGTCAGCACCTACGAGCAGTACTTC. The whole variable domain, remainder taken from reference TRBV19 and TRBJ2-7, is DGGITQSPKYLFRKEGQNVTLSCEQNLNHDAMYWYRQDPGQGLRLIYYSQIVNDFQKGDIAEGYSVSREKKESFPLTVTSAQKNPTAFYLCASSIGVSTYEQYFGPGTRLTVT.

The chain links TRBV14 to TRBJ2-3, with D maybe TRBD2 (6 bases). Trimming took off 1 base at V and 0 bases at J, with 14 bases between the two ends. The CDR3 sequence is 17 residues long. Germline values: CDR1 SGHDN, CDR2 FVKESK. CDR3 amino acids: CASSQGLRTISTDTQYF. In DNA, the CDR3 is TGTGCCAGCAGCCAAGGGCTACGGACTATAAGCACAGATACGCAGTATTTT.

This clone came up once. The rearrangement uses TRBV19 and TRBJ1-5, with 10 bases fitting TRBD1. CDR1 is LNHDA and CDR2 is SQIVND in the germline V gene (reference sequence). CDR3 size: 17 residues. Losses at the gene ends were 6 bases for V and 0 bases for J; bases not matched to a gene: 8. The CDR3 DNA sequence: TGTGCCAGTAGGAGTTCCCGGACAGGGGGTAGCAATCAGCCCCAGCATTTT. This gives the protein CASRSSRTGGSNQPQHF.

V and J are TRBV5-8 and TRBJ1-1, with a weak D call TRBD1 (5 bases). Trimming left V 0 bases short and J 4 bases short, with 10 bases between. CDR3 size: 14 residues. The germline V gene encodes CDR1 SGHTS and CDR2 YDEGEE. DNA of the CDR3: TGTGCCAGCAGCTTGGGACAGCCATTCACTGAAGCTTTCTTT. Translated, it gives CASSLGQPFTEAFF.

As DNA, the CDR3 is TGTGCCTGGAGTAGCGGGACTGAGACCCAGTACTTC. Amino acids: CAWSSGTETQYF. V usage is TRBV30 and J usage is TRBJ2-5, with 7 bases fitting TRBD2. V was pared by 2 bases and J by 5 bases, with 2 bases of the junction left unmatched. Germline V CDR1 and CDR2: GTSNPN, SVGIG (reference sequence). The CDR3 spans 12 residues.

This chain joins TRBV5-5 and TRBJ2-7, with D perhaps TRBD2 (5 bases). Germline CDR1 and CDR2: SGHKS and YYEKEE (reference sequence). This CDR3 contains 13 residues. Trimming took off 7 bases at V and 7 bases at J, with 18 bases between the two ends. CDR3 residues: CASYPGITREQYF. DNA of the CDR3: TGTGCCAGCTACCCCGGGATCACGAGGGAGCAGTACTTC.

The chain carries TRBV19 and TRBJ1-6, with TRBD1 matching over 8 bases. Germline CDR1 is LNHDA and CDR2 is SQIVND (reference sequence). The V segment lost 6 bases and the J segment 10 bases; nucleotides outside the gene matches: 5. The CDR3 runs to 13 residues. The CDR3 bases are TGTGCCAGTAGACCGGACAGGGTATCACCCCTCCACTTT. Translated: CASRPDRVSPLHF.

This clone was observed a single time. This chain joins TRBV6-6 and TRBJ2-1, with D maybe TRBD1 (5 bases). Germline loops: CDR1 MNHNY, CDR2 SVGAGI (reference sequence). This CDR3 contains 16 residues. The ends were cut back, 5 bases at V and 5 bases at J, with 19 bases in the middle. The CDR3 reads CASSRYVSGRNNEQFF. CDR3 bases: TGTGCCAGCAGTCGCTACGTCTCAGGGCGAAACAATGAGCAGTTCTTC.

The rearrangement joins TRBV6-6 to TRBJ1-4, with D hard to call. From germline, CDR1 is MNHNY and CDR2 SVGAGI (reference sequence). The CDR3 is made up of 14 amino acids. The germline V and J ends were trimmed by 0 bases and 4 bases, with 6 bases remaining between them. CDR3 sequence reads: CASSYSRNNEKLFF. CDR3 nucleotide sequence: TGTGCCAGCAGTTACTCGAGAAATAATGAAAAACTGTTTTTT.

This chain connects TRBV29-1 to TRBJ1-6; the D gene is possibly TRBD1 (5 bases). V lost 5 bases and J lost 6, with 14 bases in between. Germline CDR1 reads SQVTM; CDR2 reads ANQGSEA. The CDR3 length is 14 residues. The CDR3 loop reads CSVKRGDGNSPLHF. CDR3 sequence (DNA): TGCAGCGTTAAAAGGGGTGATGGTAATTCACCCCTCCACTTT.

The rearrangement uses TRBV19 and TRBJ2-7, with 7 bases identical to TRBD1. V gave up 9 bases and J gave up 7 bases; unmatched junction bases: 12. The germline V gene has CDR1 LNHDA and CDR2 SQIVND (reference sequence). The CDR3 is 13 residues long. The CDR3 bases are TGTGCCAGAACGGGACAGCAGACCACAGAGCAGTACTTC. Translated: CARTGQQTTEQYF.

A remark on this clone: Its ends do not fully match the called genes, so a read error is possible. V and J are TRBV6-1 and TRBJ1-5; D gene ambiguous. CDR1 is MNHNS and CDR2 is SASEGT in the germline V gene. The CDR3 is 15 residues long. The CDR3 sequence: CASREAGNSNQPQHF. The CDR3 coding sequence is TGTGCCAGCAGGGAAGCCGGTAATAGCAATCAGCCCCAGCATTTT.

J is TRBJ2-1 and V is TRBV7-2, with D maybe TRBD2 (6 bases). Trimming took 5 bases from V and 2 from J, leaving 16 bases between them. Germline V gene lookup returns CDR1 SGHTA and CDR2 FQGNSA. CDR3 length: 16 amino acids. DNA for the CDR3: TGTGCCAGCAGCCGATTCGGGGGAAGAGCCTACAATGAGCAGTTCTTC. Translation gives CASSRFGGRAYNEQFF.

The chain combines TRBV18 with TRBJ2-7; D is unresolved. V lost 6 bases to trimming and J lost 4 bases, with 22 bases between them. CDR3 length equals 16 residues. Per the germline V gene, CDR1 is KGHSH and CDR2 is LQKENI. CDR3 loop: CASSPGDSFQIYEQYF. The CDR3 DNA reads TGTGCCAGCTCGCCAGGAGACTCATTTCAAATATACGAGCAGTACTTC.

DNA of the CDR3: TGTGCCTGGAGTGTACGCAGGGCGGACTATGGCTACACCTTC. Its protein product is CAWSVRRADYGYTF. The gene calls are TRBV30 and TRBJ1-2; tentative D call: TRBD1 (5 bases). CDR1 is GTSNPN and CDR2 is SVGIG in the germline V gene (reference sequence). V dropped 0 bases and J dropped 3 bases, with 11 bases sitting between them. The CDR3 length is 14 residues.

The gene calls are TRBV5-4 and TRBJ2-3, with TRBD2 matching 11 bases. Per germline, CDR1 SGHNT and CDR2 YYREEE (reference sequence). J was trimmed by 3 bases and V by 4 bases; bases with no gene match: 13. The CDR3 covers 18 residues. The CDR3 nucleotides read TGTGCCAGCAGCCCGGGGCTAGCGGGGGGCGGGGGGACAGATACGCAGTATTTT. This codes for CASSPGLAGGGGTDTQYF.

The genes are TRBV7-9 and TRBJ1-1; D gene ambiguous. Germline values: CDR1 SEHNR, CDR2 FQNEAQ (reference sequence). The CDR3 is made up of 14 amino acids. V was pared by 4 bases and J by 1 base, with 10 bases between. The CDR3 spells CASSYHQENTEAFF. The CDR3, as DNA: TGTGCCAGCAGCTACCACCAGGAGAACACTGAAGCTTTCTTT.

The chain joins TRBV6-6 to TRBJ2-7; 8 bases map to TRBD2. The CDR3 is 10 residues long. V lost 11 bases, J lost 11 bases, and 8 bases stayed unmatched. CDR1 MNHNY and CDR2 SVGAGI come from the germline V gene (reference sequence). The CDR3 reads CARGGAGEYF. The CDR3 coding sequence is TGTGCCCGGGGGGGGGCCGGAGAGTACTTC.

The chain couples TRBV5-1 to TRBJ1-1; 9 nucleotides line up with TRBD1. V lost 4 bases to trimming and J lost 8 bases; unmatched junction nucleotides: 3. The CDR3 loop spans 12 amino acids. Germline CDR1 SGHRS, CDR2 YFSETQ. CDR3 coding DNA: TGCGCCAGCAGCGTGGGGACAGGGGAAGCTTTCTTT. Amino acids: CASSVGTGEAFF.

The rearrangement uses TRBV9 and TRBJ2-3; 8 bases line up with TRBD2. The CDR3 consists of 15 residues. V was clipped by 0 bases and J by 4 bases; unmatched bases: 4. Germline CDR1 and CDR2: SGDLS and YYNGEE. DNA of the CDR3: TGTGCCAGCAGCGTAGCAGCGGGAGTCCCAGATACGCAGTATTTT. It translates to CASSVAAGVPDTQYF.

V gene TRBV6-6 combines with J gene TRBJ1-5; D ambiguous. The CDR3 has 12 amino acids. V dropped 5 bases and J dropped 10 bases, with 12 bases sitting between them. CDR1 is MNHNY and CDR2 is SVGAGI in the germline V gene (reference sequence). The DNA for the CDR3 is TGTGCCAGCAGTAGGGAATTGGAACCCCAGCATTTT. Translated, it gives CASSRELEPQHF.

The chain combines TRBV5-6 with TRBJ1-2; 8 bases align to TRBD1. This CDR3 comprises 14 residues. Germline lookup yields CDR1 SGHDT and CDR2 YYEEEE. The trim removed 7 bases at V and 4 bases at J, leaving 9 bases unmatched. The CDR3 bases are TGTGCCAGCGGAAGCAGGGGGCGGATCTATGGCTACACCTTC. Residues: CASGSRGRIYGYTF. Based on the CDR3 plus reference TRBV5-6 and TRBJ1-2, the full variable domain is DAGVTQSPTHLIKTRGQQVTLRCSPKSGHDTVSWYQQALGQGPQFIFQYYEEEERQRGNFPDRFSGHQFPNYSSELNVNALLLGDSALYLCASGSRGRIYGYTFGSGTRLTVV.

J is TRBJ2-5 and V is TRBV6-5; 8 nucleotides match TRBD1. CDR3 length: 16 amino acids. Germline lookup yields CDR1 MNHEY and CDR2 SVGAGI. V lost 4 bases to trimming and J lost 5 bases; unmatched junction nucleotides: 12. The CDR3 sequence is CASSLARGRAKETQYF. Written as DNA, the CDR3 is TGTGCCAGCAGTTTGGCCAGGGGGCGAGCCAAGGAGACCCAGTACTTC.

The chain joins TRBV7-3 to TRBJ2-5, with TRBD1 as a possible D gene (5 bases). CDR1 and CDR2 from the germline V gene are SGHTA and FQGTGA. The CDR3 has 14 residues. V was clipped by 1 base and J by 1 base, with 7 bases between them. This CDR3 reads CASSLSGAQETQYF. CDR3 sequence (DNA): TGTGCCAGCAGCTTAAGTGGGGCCCAAGAGACCCAGTACTTC. Complete variable domain (other parts from reference TRBV7-3 and TRBJ2-5): GAGVSQTPSNKVTEKGKYVELRCDPISGHTALYWYRQSLGQGPEFLIYFQGTGAADDSGLPNDRFFAVRPEGSVSTLKIQRTERGDSAVYLCASSLSGAQETQYFGPGTRLLVL.

This clone has just one count. The rearrangement links TRBV2 to TRBJ2-7; a possible D gene is TRBD2 (6 bases). V lost 4 bases to trimming and J lost 3 bases, with 13 bases between them. The CDR3 spans 14 residues. Germline V gene sequence: CDR1 SNHLY, CDR2 FYNNEI. The CDR3 sequence is CASSASGAYYEQYF. The CDR3 nucleotides are TGTGCCAGCAGTGCCTCGGGAGCGTACTACGAGCAGTACTTC.

This chain joins TRBV2 and TRBJ2-5; 11 bases line up with TRBD1. Germline V gives CDR1 SNHLY, CDR2 FYNNEI. V was clipped by 7 bases and J by 7 bases; unmatched bases: 20. The CDR3 consists of 18 residues. This CDR3 is CASTPPLVWGQGDRTQYF. The CDR3 coding sequence is TGTGCCAGCACCCCCCCCCTTGTTTGGGGACAGGGGGACAGGACCCAGTACTTC.